Detailed here is one T cell receptor beta chain. This clone's antigen is unknown. No per-base quality is available; no much larger clone lies one base away. The donors were healthy, HIV-negative adults with no recently reported acute infections or vaccinations. Every donor was a Caucasian adult living in Nashville, Tennessee, USA. Magnetic negative selection was used to enrich CD4+ T cells, after which naive cells were positively selected on CD45RA and the negative fraction became the memory subset. Blood was obtained by leukapheresis, after which PBMCs were separated by Ficoll-Histopaque density gradient centrifugation and cryopreserved in liquid nitrogen vapor phase. Purity and quantity of every magnetically sorted T cell population were checked by analytical flow cytometry. Each sorted fraction had its genomic DNA isolated and then quantified by UV absorbance on a Nanodrop 2000c. The data stem from a study of shared clonotypes between healthy human individuals (dated by TCRdb to the early 2020s). General notes on the study: Two women and a few men aged 18 to 49 years were included in the cohort. To increase sequencing depth and limit assay-specific biases, TCR repertoire library preparation and sequencing were carried out by different laboratories using diverse techniques. To estimate repertoire size and how much clonotype sharing occurs between individuals, the study deeply sequenced the blood TCR repertoires of several healthy adults. Per donor, leukapheresis produced somewhere between about 0.94 and 10 billion PBMCs. For each donor, three plates each were used for CD4 naive and CD4 memory, two plates were used for CD8 naive, and one plate was used for CD8 memory. Points the paper makes about the study in general: Larger estimated clonotype richness was generally found for naive subsets than for memory subsets. Because the study included a small number of donors, the genetic and exposure-history diversity represented was limited. Only blood was sampled, and tissue TCR repertoires likely differ from those in blood. Based on pairwise subsampling, the degree of clonotype sharing among donors was expected to be affected by sequencing depth. Clonotypes shared by all four sorted-subset donors showed higher generation probabilities than non-shared clonotypes. When several donors were compared, the shared fraction of clonotypes was around 5% for naive CD4, about 4% for naive CD8, 2.3% for memory CD4, and 0.4% for memory CD8. Even with the large sequencing depth, rarefaction of the sorted-subset datasets indicated that sequencing was incomplete.

Using the deep immunoSEQ assay, multiplex PCR amplified TCR CDR3 regions from genomic DNA. For each cell subset, the extracted genomic DNA was distributed evenly across all wells of several immunoSEQ 96-well plates, and each plate served as one replicate. For sorted subsets, approximately 200 ng of genomic DNA, equivalent to 30,000 or so T cell genomes, went into each replicate PCR. Purified libraries were measured with a Qubit 3.0 fluorometer, size-checked on a Bioanalyzer 2100, and measured again with the KAPA Library Quantification kit. Every immunoSEQ 96-well plate was sequenced on a separate single-read 150-cycle Illumina NextSeq 550 flow cell. Regarding the original processing steps: Because the immunoSEQ output held only junctional sequences and lacked quality scores, the filtering could not match the filtering applied to full-length reads. To assign V/J genes and CDR3, sequences were annotated against IMGT germline references using PyIR, a Python wrapper for IgBLAST v1.9. Reads were filtered out if the reads had weak V/J assignments (E-value above 1e-6), no CDR3, stop codons, out-of-frame junctions, or ambiguous translated residues. V3J clonotypes were defined as sequences sharing an identical inferred V gene, J gene, and CDR3 amino acid sequence. The percentage overlap between two repertoires was calculated by dividing the number of shared unique clonotypes by the size of the smaller repertoire. Repertoire richness was assessed with RTK rarefaction, the Chao1 estimator, and Recon v2.1 estimates of unobserved clonotypes. OLGA was used to compute generation probabilities for all TCRbeta clonotypes that the gDNA method yielded from a few donors. TCRdb mirrors the immuneACCESS table, restricted to in-frame sequences. Some clones are absent from its copies; in checked studies, under half trace to an unresolved V gene, and the reason for the others is unknown. D and trimming were read from the DNA, whereas the V and J calls and clone size are those reported in that table. In this sample the table shows millions of clones, roughly 94% of which occur a single time. The top ten clones comprise roughly 0.13% of the sample.

Spanning cysteine to phenylalanine, the CDR3 consists of 15 amino acids. Only the CDR3 portion is preserved as DNA: 45 bases, with reading frame beginning at the first base. The germline V end is reduced by 5 bases and the J end by 7 bases; junction bases left unmatched: 4. Reading the germline V gene (reference sequence) gives CDR1 LNHDA and CDR2 SQIVND. The origin of this receptor is a man between 18 and 29 years old in good health. What was sequenced was naive CD4+ T cells sorted from blood. The cell subset or site label here, explained by the study, means: CD45RA+ positively selected. The sequence joins TRBV19 to TRBJ2-1, and TRBD2 aligns with 14 junction nucleotides. The CDR3 reads as follows: CASSGLAGGQNEQFF. Here is the DNA: TGTGCCAGTAGTGGACTAGCGGGAGGTCAAAATGAGCAGTTCTTC.